Given below is one T cell receptor (beta chain) in context. Its antigen is currently unknown. Using its own MiXCR run on the 5' RACE reads, TCRdb lists one record per CDR3 protein. The sample comprises approximately 550,000 distinct CDR3 sequences, approximately 20% of which are singletons, and approximately 0.49% rests with the top ten. The sample originates from a study of identical twins. Study-level points and caveats: Beta clonotypes that were abundant in cord blood contained fewer insertions, a pattern absent from memory repertoires.

V shed 3 bases and J 3 bases; nucleotides not matched to a gene: 1. CDR1 is SGHAT and CDR2 is FQNNGV in the germline V gene. The CDR3 totals 14 residues. The sample was also reused in another study, on yellow fever vaccine responses in identical twins.

The chain links TRBV11-2 to TRBJ2-5, with 10 bases aligning to TRBD2. The specimen was CD4+ T cells sorted from blood. The receptor's source is a woman aged 18-30 years in good health. As DNA, the CDR3 is TGTGCCAGCAGCTTTCTAGCGGGAGAAGAGACCCAGTACTTC. It is translated as CASSFLAGEETQYF.